This T cell receptor beta chain was obtained from a study of a mutant IDH1 vaccine in newly diagnosed glioma (dated by TCRdb to the early 2020s). Concerning the study at large: In the chemotherapy-containing groups, vaccination started alongside temozolomide cycles, whereas in patients who had radiotherapy alone it started 4-6 weeks after radiotherapy. Of the 32 patients who were treated, around 62% were male and around 40% were female, and the mean age was approximately 40 years. Before enrollment, most patients had been given radiochemotherapy with temozolomide as standard therapy, while the rest had received either radiotherapy alone or temozolomide alone. Peripheral blood was collected at six visits: V03 (baseline), V05, V07, V10, V12 and V13. The week-35 safety follow-up took place at visit V12, and the week-47 end of study took place at visit V13. For exploratory analyses, longitudinal TCRB deep sequencing was carried out in 25 to 30 treated patients wherever samples were available.

General findings and caveats noted by the study authors: Changes in the top peripheral T cell clonotypes picked up by TCRB sequencing did not appear to be linked to pseudoprogression. Availability determined which PBMC samples were chosen for TCRB deep sequencing. Across multiple MHC alleles, vaccine-induced immune responses were seen in about 93% of patients. The authors stated that sample limitations prevented analyses of patient blood samples from being reproduced.

With respect to this clone: Its antigen is not yet known. No qualities accompany the bases; no much larger clone lies one base away.

To prepare the library, the immunoSEQ multiplex PCR assay was applied. Following the manufacturer's protocol, the hsTCRB Kit was used to amplify rearranged TCR beta chain sequences. Sequencing of TCRB libraries was carried out on an Illumina MiSeq. The source study handled its data this way. The proprietary platform of the kit vendor was used for demultiplexing, trimming and gene mapping. Sourced from immuneACCESS, this table was stored by TCRdb with only in-frame sequences that have V and J called. A share of the clones is absent; for the studies checked, an unresolved V gene accounts for under half, and the remainder has no known explanation. That table supplies the V and J calls and clone size; D and trimming were determined from the DNA. The sample records some 50,000 clones, 65% of which are singletons. Clones ranked in the top ten supply 4% to 5.5% of the sample. For this chain, trimming is 5 bases at the V end and 5 bases at the J end, and the number of junction bases without a gene match is 4. CDR1 and CDR2, per the germline V gene (reference sequence), are SEHNR and FQNEAQ. Taken from cysteine to phenylalanine, the CDR3 has 13 residues. Solely the CDR3 DNA is kept, with 39 bases framed from the first base.

The time point label of this sample denotes: week 47, end of study. Each vaccine dose was 300 ug of a 20-mer mutant IDH1 peptide in Montanide, given subcutaneously with topical imiquimod. Patients received eight vaccinations in weeks 1, 3, 5, 7, 11, 15, 19 and 23, corresponding to visits V03 through V10. All donors had newly diagnosed IDH1-mutant astrocytomas of WHO grade 3 or 4 that showed loss of nuclear ATRX. The samples were drawn from NOA16, a multicentre, single-arm, open-label phase I trial in Germany that tested a mutant IDH1 peptide vaccine in humans for the first time. Genomic DNA for TCRB sequencing was isolated from EDTA blood with the DNeasy Blood and Tissue Kit.

The rearrangement combines TRBV7-9 with TRBJ2-5, and 8 junction bases match TRBD2. The sequences come from peripheral blood mononuclear cells (PBMCs), collected from a glioma patient whose treatment included an IDH1 peptide vaccine. This TCR was sampled from a man aged 40-49 years with glioma. Some clones in this sample may be carry-over from other donors' samples. CDR3 loop: CASSGGGRETQYF. The nucleotides are TGTGCCAGCAGCGGCGGGGGGCGGGAGACCCAGTACTTC.